These 17 T cell receptor beta chains came from one sample sequenced in a study of shared clonotypes between healthy human individuals. TCRdb's copy holds only in-frame clones and misses some; the assay was immunoSEQ multiplex PCR. The sample records 800,000 to 950,000 clones, 96% being singletons. Terminally differentiated effector memory CD45RA+ cells were excluded by CCR7 positive selection of CD45RO-negative cells. The sequencing sample was made of naive CD8+ T cells sorted from blood. These TCRs come from a man younger than 45 in good health.

The chain carries TRBV4-1 and TRBJ1-2; maybe TRBD1 (5 bases). Germline V lookup: CDR1 MGHRA, CDR2 YSYEKL. The CDR3 sequence is 17 residues long. V gave up 0 bases and J gave up 6 bases, with 20 bases separating them. The CDR3 reads CASSQDPGLVGLDGYTF. The CDR3 DNA reads TGCGCCAGCAGCCAAGATCCGGGGCTGGTCGGGTTGGATGGCTACACCTTC.

This rearrangement joins TRBV14 to TRBJ2-1; TRBD1 agrees at 7 bases. The V segment lost 6 bases and the J segment 2 bases; nucleotides outside the gene matches: 4. The CDR3 extends over 14 amino acids. CDR1 SGHDN and CDR2 FVKESK come from the germline V gene. The CDR3 is CASRETGTYNEQFF. CDR3 in DNA: TGTGCCAGCAGGGAGACAGGGACCTACAATGAGCAGTTCTTC.

The chain couples TRBV28 to TRBJ2-2; TRBD1 matches 8 bases. The V gene end was trimmed by 6 bases and the J gene end by 4 bases; junction bases not matched to a gene: 16. The CDR3 runs to 18 residues. Germline-derived CDR1 and CDR2 are MDHEN and SYDVKM. The CDR3 DNA sequence: TGTGCCAGCAGCCTGAGGGCAGTTCAGGGGGCGCTCACCGGGGAGCTGTTTTTT. Translation: CASSLRAVQGALTGELFF.

The chain links TRBV30 to TRBJ2-1, with a tentative D call TRBD2 (5 bases). Germline assignment: CDR1 GTSNPN and CDR2 SVGIG (reference sequence). This CDR3 region has 14 residues. V dropped 0 bases and J dropped 9 bases, with 15 bases sitting between them. CDR3 protein: CAWSVLWSAGEQFF. The CDR3, as DNA: TGTGCCTGGAGTGTACTTTGGAGCGCGGGTGAGCAGTTCTTC.

Only one count was recorded for this clone. V and J are TRBV9 and TRBJ2-2; D may match TRBD1 or TRBD2 (6 bases each). Germline V gene sequence: CDR1 SGDLS, CDR2 YYNGEE. The CDR3 has 15 residues. V lost 3 bases and J 2 bases, leaving 11 bases between the germline ends. CDR3 in DNA: TGTGCCAGCAGCGAGGGGGGAGGCAACACCGGGGAGCTGTTTTTT. Translating it yields CASSEGGGNTGELFF. Combining the CDR3 with reference TRBV9 and TRBJ2-2 gives the whole variable domain DSGVTQTPKHLITATGQRVTLRCSPRSGDLSVYWYQQSLDQGLQFLIQYYNGEERAKGNILERFSAQQFPDLHSELNLSSLELGDSALYFCASSEGGGNTGELFFGEGSRLTVL.

This clone was counted once. This chain joins TRBV27 and TRBJ2-3; D unclear. The V and J ends lost 8 bases and 1 base respectively, with 13 bases between them. CDR3 size: 14 residues. Looked up from germline, CDR1 is MNHEY and CDR2 is SMNVEV (reference sequence). CDR3 coding DNA: TGTGCCAGCGCATATATGATAGGCACAGATACGCAGTATTTT. It encodes CASAYMIGTDTQYF.

A few counts support this clone. The rearrangement links TRBV27 to TRBJ2-5, with unresolved D. The CDR3 spans 14 residues. Germline CDR1 is MNHEY and CDR2 is SMNVEV (reference sequence). The ends were cut back, 6 bases at V and 2 bases at J, with 13 bases in the middle. The CDR3 spells CASSEARMQETQYF. CDR3 bases: TGTGCCAGCAGCGAGGCCAGGATGCAAGAGACCCAGTACTTC.

This rearrangement joins TRBV6-5 to TRBJ2-7, with 7 bases aligning to TRBD1. After removal of 11 bases from V and 5 bases from J, the junction contained 12 bases not matched to a gene. The CDR3 has 13 amino acids. Germline CDR1 and CDR2: MNHEY and SVGAGI. The CDR3 bases are TGTGCCGCCCAGCGACAGGGTGGTAACGAGCAGTACTTC. This gives the protein CAAQRQGGNEQYF.

V gene TRBV4-1 combines with J gene TRBJ1-1, with no clear D. This CDR3 contains 17 residues. CDR1 is MGHRA and CDR2 is YSYEKL in the germline V gene. Trimming shortened V by 0 bases and J by 5 bases, and 19 bases separated the two germline ends. In DNA, the CDR3 is TGCGCCAGCAGCCAAGAGATAGACCTCCGGGGTACGACTGAAGCTTTCTTT. The encoded protein is CASSQEIDLRGTTEAFF.

This chain's CDR3 is CASSIGWGTRSYEQYF. Here the CDR3 DNA reads TGTGCCAGTAGTATAGGATGGGGGACTAGATCCTACGAGCAGTACTTC. The rearrangement joins TRBV19 to TRBJ2-7; 8 bases align to TRBD2. Germline V gene sequence: CDR1 LNHDA, CDR2 SQIVND (reference sequence). Trimming removed 1 base from V and 1 base from J; junction bases left unmatched: 6. CDR3 length: 16 amino acids.

The rearrangement links TRBV2 to TRBJ1-1; D gene unclear. The CDR3 extends over 11 amino acids. Per the germline V gene, CDR1 is SNHLY and CDR2 is FYNNEI. V was shortened by 7 bases and J by 11 bases, with 14 bases between the two germline ends. CDR3 coding DNA: TGTGCCAGCACCCGAAGGATGGGCGCTTTCTTT. This translates into CASTRRMGAFF.

This clone was detected only once. The gene calls are TRBV11-2 and TRBJ2-7; 9 nucleotides match TRBD2. Germline loops: CDR1 SGHAT, CDR2 FQNNGV. The V and J ends lost 4 bases and 3 bases, in that order; junction bases with no gene match: 7. The CDR3 contains 15 residues. The CDR3 DNA sequence: TGTGCCAGCAGCTCCGTCGGACTAGCGAGCTACGAGCAGTACTTC. Protein sequence: CASSSVGLASYEQYF.

This chain links TRBV7-9 with TRBJ2-2, with D possibly being TRBD1 (6 bases). The CDR3 is 15 residues long. Germline V lookup: CDR1 SEHNR, CDR2 FQNEAQ (reference sequence). Between the trimmed V and J ends, which lost 4 bases and 7 bases, there was a span of 16 bases. The CDR3 DNA is TGTGCCAGCAGCTCTAAGGGGGTACACGTCGGGGAGCTGTTTTTT. It specifies CASSSKGVHVGELFF. The full variable domain, in which reference TRBV7-9 and TRBJ2-2 provide the parts outside the CDR3, is DTGVSQNPRHKITKRGQNVTFRCDPISEHNRLYWYRQTLGQGPEFLTYFQNEAQLEKSRLLSDRFSAERPKGSFSTLEIQRTEQGDSAMYLCASSSKGVHVGELFFGEGSRLTVL.

For this clone: The same CDR3 arises from other DNA sequences in this sample as well. V and J are TRBV5-1 and TRBJ2-7; D uncertain. CDR3 length equals 11 residues. Germline CDR1 reads SGHRS; CDR2 reads YFSETQ. Trimming removed 3 bases at V and 2 bases at J, with 3 bases between. The CDR3 DNA sequence: TGCGCCAGCAGCTCCCCCTACGAGCAGTACTTC. Amino acid sequence: CASSSPYEQYF.

The rearrangement links TRBV5-1 to TRBJ2-7, with D perhaps given as TRBD1 or TRBD2 (5 bases each). The germline gives CDR1 SGHRS, CDR2 YFSETQ. Trimming cost V 0 bases and J 4 bases, with 11 bases left between them. The CDR3 extends over 14 amino acids. The CDR3, as DNA: TGCGCCAGCAGCTTGGGGGGGAGCGGTTACGAGCAGTACTTC. This encodes CASSLGGSGYEQYF. Based on the CDR3 plus reference TRBV5-1 and TRBJ2-7, the full variable domain is KAGVTQTPRYLIKTRGQQVTLSCSPISGHRSVSWYQQTPGQGLQFLFEYFSETQRNKGNFPGRFSGRQFSNSRSEMNVSTLELGDSALYLCASSLGGSGYEQYFGPGTRLTVT.

The V call is TRBV27, the J call TRBJ2-1, with TRBD2 identical over 10 bases. Trimming took 3 bases from V and 9 from J; bases not matched to a gene: 8. The CDR3 contains 15 residues. The germline CDR1 and CDR2 sequences are MNHEY and SMNVEV (reference sequence). The CDR3 loop reads CASSLGLGLATEQFF. DNA of the CDR3: TGTGCCAGCAGTTTGGGTTTGGGACTAGCGACTGAGCAGTTCTTC.

The rearrangement uses TRBV5-1 and TRBJ2-5; D call uncertain. The CDR3 consists of 12 residues. In germline, CDR1 is SGHRS, CDR2 YFSETQ. The V and J ends lost 6 bases and 0 bases respectively, with 6 bases between them. CDR3 protein: CASKGNQETQYF. Here the CDR3 DNA reads TGCGCCAGCAAAGGGAACCAAGAGACCCAGTACTTC.